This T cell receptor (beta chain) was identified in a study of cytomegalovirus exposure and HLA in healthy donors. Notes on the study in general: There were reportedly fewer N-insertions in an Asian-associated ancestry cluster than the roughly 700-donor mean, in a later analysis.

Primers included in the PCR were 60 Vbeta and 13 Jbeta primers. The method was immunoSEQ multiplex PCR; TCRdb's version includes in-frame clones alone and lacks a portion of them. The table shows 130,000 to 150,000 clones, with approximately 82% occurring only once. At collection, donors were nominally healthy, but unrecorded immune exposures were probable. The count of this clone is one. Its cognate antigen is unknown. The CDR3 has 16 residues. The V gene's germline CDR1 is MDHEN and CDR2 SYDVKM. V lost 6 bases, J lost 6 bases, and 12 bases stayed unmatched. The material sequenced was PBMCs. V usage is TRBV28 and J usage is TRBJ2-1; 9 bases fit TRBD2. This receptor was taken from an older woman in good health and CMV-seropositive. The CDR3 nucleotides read TGTGCCAGCAGCCGATTTAGCGGGAGAGGCGGCAATGAGCAGTTCTTC. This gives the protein CASSRFSGRGGNEQFF.